This T cell receptor (beta chain) was identified in a study of T cell responses to AZD1222 COVID-19 vaccine. Study observations and caveats: The study reported that nearly half of spike-specific TCRs target unmutated variant regions.

This CDR3 region has 14 residues. The germline CDR1 and CDR2 sequences are SSHAT and FNYEAQ (reference sequence). As regards this clone: What it binds is unknown. Relative to the germline gene, one junction end is altered; a read error may explain this.

Libraries were prepared by immunoSEQ multiplex PCR; TCRdb keeps only in-frame clonotypes and omits some of them. Among 65,000 to 90,000 clones listed, about 86% were seen once. The sequence was collected from an adult in good health. Source: peripheral blood, taken on day 0 of AZD1222 vaccination. This chain connects TRBV7-7 to TRBJ2-2; 7 nucleotides line up with TRBD2. CDR3 amino acids: CASRSAGATGELFF. The CDR3 DNA reads as TGTGCTAGCAGGTCTGCGGGAGCCACCGGGGAGCTGTTTTTT.